A selection of T cell receptor beta chains follows, all from one sample in a study of blood T cell repertoires in COVID-19. Sequencing was performed with immunoSEQ multiplex PCR; in TCRdb, only in-frame clones are kept and a portion is missing. The sample yields over 150,000 clones, approximately 86% seen once. The sequenced sample consisted of peripheral blood. The receptors were sampled from a man in his fifties or sixties with active or convalescent COVID-19. CDR3s include the opening cysteine and the closing phenylalanine or tryptophan. The order of the fields is V gene, clone size, J gene, D gene, CDR3 protein, CDR3 DNA. The D gene is left open where the match is weak. Rows give clone size only sometimes, using once, few, many, or a class for an expanded clone.

TRBV7-9	few	TRBJ2-7	-	CASSLGPEQYF	TGTGCCAGCAGCCTTGGCCCCGAGCAGTACTTC
TRBV3-1/TRBV3-2	-	TRBJ1-5	-	CASSQTGNNQPQHF	TGTGCCAGCAGCCAAACGGGTAACAATCAGCCCCAGCATTTT
TRBV3-1/TRBV3-2	-	TRBJ2-7	-	CASSQEGFSYEQYF	TGTGCCAGCAGCCAAGAGGGCTTTTCCTACGAGCAGTACTTC
TRBV24-1	many	TRBJ2-7	TRBD2	CATSERTSGTYEQYF	TGTGCCACCAGTGAGCGGACTAGCGGAACCTACGAGCAGTACTTC
TRBV29-1	-	TRBJ1-2	TRBD1	CSISGTGGSNYGYTF	TGCAGCATATCCGGGACAGGAGGGAGTAACTATGGCTACACCTTC
TRBV13	-	TRBJ1-4	-	CASSPASSGEDEKLFF	TGTGCCAGCAGCCCGGCCTCTTCGGGGGAGGATGAAAAACTGTTTTTT
TRBV19	-	TRBJ1-2	TRBD1	CASKKGARIGYTF	TGTGCCAGTAAGAAGGGGGCGAGGATTGGCTACACCTTC
TRBV19	-	TRBJ1-5	TRBD1	CASSIQGQGNQPQHF	TGTGCCAGTAGTATCCAGGGACAGGGTAATCAGCCCCAGCATTTT
TRBV5-1	-	TRBJ1-1	-	CASSPDIDTEAFF	TGCGCCAGCAGCCCGGACATTGACACTGAAGCTTTCTTT
TRBV6-2/TRBV6-3	-	TRBJ2-1	TRBD1	CASSYSIGQGATSSYNEQFF	TGTGCCAGCAGTTACTCGATTGGACAGGGGGCAACTAGCTCCTACAATGAGCAGTTCTTC
TRBV5-6	-	TRBJ2-5	-	CASSSTGGWETQYF	TGTGCCAGCAGCTCGACAGGTGGCTGGGAGACCCAGTACTTC
TRBV11-2	-	TRBJ2-7	-	CASSLAGGPYEQYF	TGTGCCAGCAGCTTAGCCGGGGGGCCCTACGAGCAGTACTTC
TRBV11-3	-	TRBJ2-5	-	CASSHGGNQETQYF	TGTGCCAGCAGCCACGGAGGGAATCAAGAGACCCAGTACTTC
TRBV24-1	-	TRBJ1-5	-	CATSGQGGQPQHF	TGTGCCACCAGTGGTCAGGGCGGTCAGCCCCAGCATTTT
TRBV25-1	few	TRBJ2-7	TRBD1	CASKRDRVSYEQYF	TGTGCCAGCAAACGCGACAGGGTATCCTACGAGCAGTACTTC
TRBV19	-	TRBJ1-5	TRBD1	CASSMTGVSQPQHF	TGTGCCAGTAGTATGACAGGGGTGAGTCAGCCCCAGCATTTT
TRBV20-1	-	TRBJ2-3	-	CSASGVDTQYF	TGCAGTGCTAGTGGAGTAGATACGCAGTATTTT
TRBV15	-	TRBJ1-5	-	CATSRGWGQFLGQPQHF	TGTGCCACCAGCAGAGGGTGGGGGCAGTTTTTAGGTCAGCCCCAGCATTTT
TRBV12-3/TRBV12-4	-	TRBJ2-1	-	CASMDGHEQFF	TGTGCCAGCATGGACGGACACGAGCAGTTCTTC
TRBV6-1	-	TRBJ2-2	-	CASSEFRTVTGELFF	TGTGCCAGCAGTGAATTTAGGACAGTCACCGGGGAGCTGTTTTTT
TRBV19	-	TRBJ2-4	-	CASRLDGKNIQYF	TGTGCCAGTAGGCTAGACGGGAAAAACATTCAGTACTTC
TRBV7-9	-	TRBJ2-7	TRBD2	CASSRTSGGYEQYF	TGTGCCAGCAGCAGGACTAGCGGAGGATACGAGCAGTACTTC
TRBV27	few	TRBJ1-2	-	CASSFRGGGYTF	TGTGCCAGCAGTTTTCGGGGGGGCGGCTACACCTTC